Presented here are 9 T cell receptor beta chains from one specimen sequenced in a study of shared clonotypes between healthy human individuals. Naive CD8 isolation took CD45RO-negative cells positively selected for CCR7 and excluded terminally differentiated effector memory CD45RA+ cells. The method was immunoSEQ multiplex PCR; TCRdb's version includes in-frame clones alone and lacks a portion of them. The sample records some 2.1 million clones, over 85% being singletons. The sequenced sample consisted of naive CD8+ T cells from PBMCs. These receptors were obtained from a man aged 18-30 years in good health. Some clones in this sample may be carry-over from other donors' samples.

DNA of the CDR3: TGTGCCACCAGCAGCGAGCGGGCCCGGAATGAGCAGTTCTTC. Its translation is CATSSERARNEQFF. The V and J genes are TRBV15 and TRBJ2-1, with D maybe TRBD2 (6 bases). CDR3 length equals 14 residues. The germline V and J ends were trimmed by 3 bases and 7 bases, with 13 bases remaining between them. Germline V gene lookup returns CDR1 LNHNV and CDR2 YYDKDF (reference sequence).

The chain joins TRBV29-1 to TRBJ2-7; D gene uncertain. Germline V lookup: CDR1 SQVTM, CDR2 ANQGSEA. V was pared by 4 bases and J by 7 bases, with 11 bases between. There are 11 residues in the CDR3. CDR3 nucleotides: TGCAGCGTTGTAATCTCCGGGGAGCAGTACTTC. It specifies CSVVISGEQYF.

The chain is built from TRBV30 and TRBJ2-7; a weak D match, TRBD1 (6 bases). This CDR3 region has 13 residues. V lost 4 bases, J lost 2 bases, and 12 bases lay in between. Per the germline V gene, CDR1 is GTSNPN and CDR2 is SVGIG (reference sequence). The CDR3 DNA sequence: TGTGCCTGGAAGGGGGAGTGGCCCTACGAGCAGTACTTC. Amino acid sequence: CAWKGEWPYEQYF.

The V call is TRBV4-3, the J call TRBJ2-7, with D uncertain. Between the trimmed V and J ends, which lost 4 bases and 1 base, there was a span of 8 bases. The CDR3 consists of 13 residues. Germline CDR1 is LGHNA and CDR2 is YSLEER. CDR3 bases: TGCGCCAGCAGCCCGGGTTTTTCCTACGAGCAGTACTTC. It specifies CASSPGFSYEQYF.

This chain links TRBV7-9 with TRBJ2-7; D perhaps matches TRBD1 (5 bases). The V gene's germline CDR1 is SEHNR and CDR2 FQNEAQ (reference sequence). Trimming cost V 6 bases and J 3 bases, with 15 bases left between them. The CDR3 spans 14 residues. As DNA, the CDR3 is TGTGCCAGCAGAGGCGACAGCCTATACTACGAGCAGTACTTC. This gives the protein CASRGDSLYYEQYF.

The chain's CDR3 is CASSVGGARQETQYF. CDR3 sequence (DNA): TGTGCCAGCAGCGTAGGTGGGGCCAGACAAGAGACCCAGTACTTC. The V gene is TRBV9, the J gene TRBJ2-5; possibly TRBD1 for D (5 bases). The ends were cut back, 0 bases at V and 2 bases at J, with 11 bases in the middle. This CDR3 is built from 15 residues. CDR1 is SGDLS, CDR2 YYNGEE, per germline.

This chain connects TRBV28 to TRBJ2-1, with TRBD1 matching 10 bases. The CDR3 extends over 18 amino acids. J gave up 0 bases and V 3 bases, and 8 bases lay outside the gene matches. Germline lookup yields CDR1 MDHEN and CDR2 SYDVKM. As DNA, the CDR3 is TGTGCCAGCAGTTTTCACCGGGACAGGGGTAGCTCCTACAATGAGCAGTTCTTC. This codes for CASSFHRDRGSSYNEQFF.

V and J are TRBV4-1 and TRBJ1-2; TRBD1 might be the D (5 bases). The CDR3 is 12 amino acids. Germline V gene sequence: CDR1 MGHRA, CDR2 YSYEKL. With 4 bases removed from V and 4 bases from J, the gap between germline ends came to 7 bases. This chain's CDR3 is CASSLGTYGYTF. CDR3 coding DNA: TGCGCCAGCAGCCTCGGGACCTATGGCTACACCTTC.

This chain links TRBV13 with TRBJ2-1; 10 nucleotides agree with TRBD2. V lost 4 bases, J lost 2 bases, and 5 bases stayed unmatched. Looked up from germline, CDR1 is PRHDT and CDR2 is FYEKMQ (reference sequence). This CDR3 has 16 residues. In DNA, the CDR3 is TGTGCCAGCAGCTCCCGAAGCGGGAGGGCCTACAATGAGCAGTTCTTC. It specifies CASSSRSGRAYNEQFF.